These 13 T cell receptor beta chains were sequenced from one sample in a study of brain T cells in children with intractable seizures. Libraries were prepared by immunoSEQ multiplex PCR; TCRdb keeps only in-frame clonotypes and omits some of them. Among under 400,000 clones, 93% were seen once, and the ten largest hold 5% to 7%. Noted time point: blood from clinic visit 5 months post-surgery; TSC patient then seizure free. The sequences come from peripheral blood, collected around 5 months after surgery. The source is a boy under two years old with tuberous sclerosis and intractable seizures.

In this sample, this clone turned up a few times. The chain links TRBV30 to TRBJ2-1, with 12 bases aligning to TRBD2. Germline lookup yields CDR1 GTSNPN and CDR2 SVGIG (reference sequence). The CDR3 loop spans 15 amino acids. V lost 2 bases to trimming and J lost 7 bases; unmatched junction nucleotides: 6. CDR3 nucleotide sequence: TGTGCCTGGAGTAAGACTAGCGGGAGTTTGAATGAGCAGTTCTTC. This translates into CAWSKTSGSLNEQFF.

V gene TRBV7-9 combines with J gene TRBJ2-7; no clear D. V shed 5 bases and J shed 2 bases, with 7 bases lying between them. The germline gives CDR1 SEHNR, CDR2 FQNEAQ (reference sequence). The CDR3 has 12 residues. This CDR3 is CASSPPAYEQYF. The CDR3 coding sequence is TGTGCCAGCAGCCCACCCGCCTACGAGCAGTACTTC.

The chain is built from TRBV20-1 and TRBJ1-2; D perhaps matches TRBD1 (5 bases). Germline CDR1 reads DFQATT; CDR2 reads SNEGSKA (reference sequence). V dropped 1 base and J dropped 13 bases, with 13 bases sitting between them. The CDR3 spans 11 residues. CDR3 sequence (DNA): TGCAGTGCTAGAGGGGGGGGAGCGGGCACCTTC. Protein sequence: CSARGGGAGTF.

V is TRBV11-2 and J is TRBJ2-5; tentative D call: TRBD1 (7 bases). This CDR3 contains 15 residues. In germline, CDR1 is SGHAT, CDR2 FQNNGV. With 3 bases removed from V and 7 bases from J, the gap between germline ends came to 18 bases. CDR3 amino acids: CASSLEPGGLGTQYF. CDR3 nucleotides: TGTGCCAGCAGCTTGGAACCAGGGGGGTTAGGGACCCAGTACTTC.

This clone was found once. The genes are TRBV5-1 and TRBJ1-2; D possibly corresponds to TRBD1 (6 bases). CDR3 length equals 16 residues. Germline loops: CDR1 SGHRS, CDR2 YFSETQ. Trimming removed 0 bases from V and 5 bases from J, with 17 bases in between. CDR3 sequence (DNA): TGCGCCAGCAGCTTGGGACAGGATTTTCTATCGTATGGCTACACCTTC. It yields the protein CASSLGQDFLSYGYTF.

J is TRBJ1-2 and V is TRBV6-5, with D possibly matching TRBD1 (5 bases). The CDR3 extends over 13 amino acids. Trimming took 8 bases from V and 1 from J, leaving 11 bases between them. Germline V gives CDR1 MNHEY, CDR2 SVGAGI. The CDR3 nucleotides read TGTGCCAGCTTTATCAGGGATAACTATGGCTACACCTTC. It codes for CASFIRDNYGYTF.

CDR3 bases: TGTGCCAGCAGGCTAGCGGGGGGTAACAATGAGCAGTTCTTC. Translation gives CASRLAGGNNEQFF. The chain combines TRBV5-6 with TRBJ2-1, with 11 bases aligning to TRBD2. The CDR3 is 14 amino acids. The germline gives CDR1 SGHDT, CDR2 YYEEEE. With V trimmed by 5 bases and J by 5 bases, 3 bases remained unmatched.

J is TRBJ2-2 and V is TRBV7-6; 12 nucleotides line up with TRBD2. The J segment lost 5 bases and the V segment lost 4 bases, leaving 5 bases of the junction unmatched. The CDR3 loop spans 16 amino acids. CDR1 is SGHVS, CDR2 FNYEAQ, per germline. CDR3 in amino acids: CASSSRTSGKTGELFF. Written as DNA, the CDR3 is TGTGCCAGCAGCTCACGGACTAGCGGGAAAACCGGGGAGCTGTTTTTT.

CDR3 sequence reads: CASSPVGTYTGELFF. The CDR3 DNA reads TGTGCCAGCAGTCCTGTCGGGACCTACACCGGGGAGCTGTTTTTT. V gene TRBV27 combines with J gene TRBJ2-2, with D possibly being TRBD1 or TRBD2 (5 bases each). Trimming took 5 bases from V and 3 from J, leaving 13 bases between them. The length of the CDR3 is 15 residues. Germline CDR1 reads MNHEY; CDR2 reads SMNVEV (reference sequence).

The genes are TRBV28 and TRBJ2-2, with 9 bases fitting TRBD2. The CDR3 runs to 14 residues. J was trimmed by 3 bases and V by 7 bases; bases with no gene match: 3. Germline V gene data show CDR1 as MDHEN and CDR2 as SYDVKM. The CDR3 loop is CASILAGYTGELFF. The CDR3 nucleotides are TGTGCCAGCATCCTAGCGGGATACACCGGGGAGCTGTTTTTT. The complete variable domain, with remaining parts taken from reference TRBV28 and TRBJ2-2, reads DVKVTQSSRYLVKRTGEKVFLECVQDMDHENMFWYRQDPGLGLRLIYFSYDVKMKEKGDIPEGYSVSREKKERFSLILESASTNQTSMYLCASILAGYTGELFFGEGSRLTVL.

The chain employs TRBV6-5 and TRBJ2-7, with D possibly TRBD1 on 5 matching bases. This CDR3 region has 13 residues. Looked up from germline, CDR1 is MNHEY and CDR2 is SVGAGI. V lost 4 bases and J lost 3, with 10 bases in between. Here the CDR3 DNA reads TGTGCCAGCAGTTCAGCGACAGTCTACGAGCAGTACTTC. It encodes CASSSATVYEQYF.

This rearrangement joins TRBV5-1 to TRBJ1-2; D gene unclear. The CDR3 totals 13 residues. Germline-derived CDR1 and CDR2 are SGHRS and YFSETQ. V was trimmed by 0 bases and J by 8 bases, leaving 11 bases between them. The CDR3 DNA reads TGCGCCAGCAGCTTGGCCCGAGGGTACGGCTACACCTTC. Its protein is CASSLARGYGYTF. The variable domain in full, with the rest retrieved from reference TRBV5-1 and TRBJ1-2, is KAGVTQTPRYLIKTRGQQVTLSCSPISGHRSVSWYQQTPGQGLQFLFEYFSETQRNKGNFPGRFSGRQFSNSRSEMNVSTLELGDSALYLCASSLARGYGYTFGSGTRLTVV.

The V gene is TRBV4-1, the J gene TRBJ1-3; the D gene is possibly TRBD1 (5 bases). The CDR3 has 15 amino acids. With 4 bases removed from V and 0 bases from J, the gap between germline ends came to 10 bases. Germline V lookup: CDR1 MGHRA, CDR2 YSYEKL. CDR3 nucleotides: TGCGCCAGCAGCCTCCTAGGGGTCTCTGGAAACACCATATATTTT. It yields the protein CASSLLGVSGNTIYF.